This T cell receptor beta chain is drawn from a study of T cells after posttransplantation cyclophosphamide. General study findings and limits: Donor CD8+ memory clones often dominated recipient blood repertoires at later times. Tissue-infiltrating T cells from skin or gut overlapped little with blood T cells. TRB clonality was highly associated with recipient CMV seropositivity and reactivation.

For this clone: Its antigen is still unknown.

Data came from immunoSEQ multiplex PCR; TCRdb stores just in-frame clones and leaves some out. The sample contains 6,000 to 7,500 clones, about 98% of which appear only once. The ends lost 6 bases at V and 3 bases at J; junction bases unmatched: 7. CDR3 length equals 14 residues. Germline CDR1 reads LNHDA; CDR2 reads SQIVND (reference sequence). On the day of bone marrow donation, the related graft donor provided peripheral blood. Sequencing was done on a sample of memory CD4+ T cells sorted from PBMCs. The TCR comes from a man in his forties or fifties in good health, CMV-negative, and a related stem cell transplant donor. The chain has TRBV19 and TRBJ2-7; 8 bases agree with TRBD1. As DNA, the CDR3 is TGTGCCAGTAGCTCCGGGACAGGACTCTACGAGCAGTACTTC. Protein product: CASSSGTGLYEQYF.